This TCR beta chain originates from a study of T cell repertoires in cytomegalovirus infection. Overall study context: Selection of CMV epitopes for the study included recently identified HLA-C-restricted and well-studied HLA-B-restricted ones. Carrying CMV and the relevant HLA type showed in public TCR beta signatures. Study-wide results and limits: Pooled public TCR beta family frequency picked out CMV carriers with the relevant HLA.

Comment on this clonotype: Its antigen is as yet unknown.

Via MiXCR, TCRdb re-called the reads, giving one row per CDR3 protein. Of about 180,000 distinct CDR3 sequences detected, about 20% appear once; the ten largest clones hold about 25%. Sequenced here: CD8+ T cells from cultured PBMCs, sampled from culture after CMV antigen stimulation. The TCR originated in a human donor in good health (CMV status not recorded). Some clones in this sample may be carry-over from other donors' samples.

The CDR3 sequence: CASSARTGVSYEQYF. CDR3 DNA: TGTGCCAGCAGCGCCCGGACAGGGGTTTCCTACGAGCAGTACTTC. The chain employs TRBV7-9 and TRBJ2-7; 9 nucleotides align to TRBD1. Germline CDR1 is SEHNR and CDR2 is FQNEAQ (reference sequence). V was pared by 5 bases and J by 1 base, with 6 bases of the junction left unmatched. This CDR3 is built from 15 residues.